This TCR beta chain stems from a study of T-cell memory formation after mild COVID-19. TCRdb recomputed calls from the 5' RACE reads with MiXCR, one row per CDR3 protein. The top ten clones hold around 13% of a sample with 400,000 to 550,000 distinct CDR3 sequences, roughly 23% of them seen once. Findings and caveats of the study: Balance between CD4 and CD8 was seen in clones contracting day 15 to 85, and a CD4+ lean was seen in later expanders. Shrinking CD4+ clones resided mostly in CM and EM, and CD8+ ones in EMRA. SARS-CoV-2 specificity was not confirmed for second-wave clones peaking on day 37.

Germline trimming cut 2 bases from V and 1 base from J; bases unmatched to any gene: 12. The V gene's germline CDR1 is MNHEY and CDR2 SVGAGI. This CDR3 spans 19 amino acids. This clonotype was found once. As yet, its antigen is unknown. The chain combines TRBV6-5 with TRBJ2-5, with 11 positions matching TRBD2. This sequence was found in an adult woman who had mild COVID-19 (a few samples of this study predate the infection). Cell type and time point are not known. Specimen: PBMCs or a T cell subset sorted from them (not recorded which). As DNA, the CDR3 is TGTGCCAGCAGTTACGCGGGAGGTTTTAGCGGGAGGGCCCAAGAGACCCAGTACTTC. Protein product: CASSYAGGFSGRAQETQYF.